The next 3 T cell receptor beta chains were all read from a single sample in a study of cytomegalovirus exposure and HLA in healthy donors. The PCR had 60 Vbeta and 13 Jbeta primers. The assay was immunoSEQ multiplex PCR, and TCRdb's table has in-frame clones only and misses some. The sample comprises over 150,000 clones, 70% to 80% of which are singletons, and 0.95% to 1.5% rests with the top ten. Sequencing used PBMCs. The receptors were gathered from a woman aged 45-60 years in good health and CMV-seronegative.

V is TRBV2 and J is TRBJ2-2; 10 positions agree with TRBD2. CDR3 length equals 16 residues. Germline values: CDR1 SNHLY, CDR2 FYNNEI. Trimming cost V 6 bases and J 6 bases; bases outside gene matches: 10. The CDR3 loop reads CASRTSSGGRAGELFF. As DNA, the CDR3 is TGTGCCAGCAGGACTTCTAGCGGGGGCCGGGCCGGGGAGCTGTTTTTT.

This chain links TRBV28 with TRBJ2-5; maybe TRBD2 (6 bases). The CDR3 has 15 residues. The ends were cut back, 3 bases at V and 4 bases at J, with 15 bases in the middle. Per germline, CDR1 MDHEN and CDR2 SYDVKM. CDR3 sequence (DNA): TGTGCCAGCAGTTTGCGCGGGACCACGGGAGAGACCCAGTACTTC. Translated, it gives CASSLRGTTGETQYF.

This chain's CDR3 is CASSLIVNTEAFF. In DNA, the CDR3 is TGTGCCAGCAGCTTAATAGTGAACACTGAAGCTTTCTTT. The chain has TRBV7-6 and TRBJ1-1; D uncertain. The CDR3 has 13 residues. The germline V gene has CDR1 SGHVS and CDR2 FNYEAQ. V was shortened by 2 bases and J by 0 bases, with 4 bases between the two germline ends.